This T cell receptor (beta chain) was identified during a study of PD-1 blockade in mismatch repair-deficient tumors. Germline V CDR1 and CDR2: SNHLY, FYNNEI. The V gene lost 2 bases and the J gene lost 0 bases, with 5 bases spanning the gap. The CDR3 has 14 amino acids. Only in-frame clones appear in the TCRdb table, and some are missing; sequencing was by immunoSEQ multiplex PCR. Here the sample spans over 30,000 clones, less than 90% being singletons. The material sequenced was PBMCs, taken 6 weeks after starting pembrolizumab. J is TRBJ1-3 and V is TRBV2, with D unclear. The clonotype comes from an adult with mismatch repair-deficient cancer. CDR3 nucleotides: TGTGCCAGCAGTGAAATCCGCTCTGGAAACACCATATATTTT. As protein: CASSEIRSGNTIYF. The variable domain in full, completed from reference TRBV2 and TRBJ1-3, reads EPEVTQTPSHQVTQMGQEVILRCVPISNHLYFYWYRQILGQKVEFLVSFYNNEISEKSEIFDDQFSVERPDGSNFTLKIRSTKLEDSAMYFCASSEIRSGNTIYFGEGSWLTVV.